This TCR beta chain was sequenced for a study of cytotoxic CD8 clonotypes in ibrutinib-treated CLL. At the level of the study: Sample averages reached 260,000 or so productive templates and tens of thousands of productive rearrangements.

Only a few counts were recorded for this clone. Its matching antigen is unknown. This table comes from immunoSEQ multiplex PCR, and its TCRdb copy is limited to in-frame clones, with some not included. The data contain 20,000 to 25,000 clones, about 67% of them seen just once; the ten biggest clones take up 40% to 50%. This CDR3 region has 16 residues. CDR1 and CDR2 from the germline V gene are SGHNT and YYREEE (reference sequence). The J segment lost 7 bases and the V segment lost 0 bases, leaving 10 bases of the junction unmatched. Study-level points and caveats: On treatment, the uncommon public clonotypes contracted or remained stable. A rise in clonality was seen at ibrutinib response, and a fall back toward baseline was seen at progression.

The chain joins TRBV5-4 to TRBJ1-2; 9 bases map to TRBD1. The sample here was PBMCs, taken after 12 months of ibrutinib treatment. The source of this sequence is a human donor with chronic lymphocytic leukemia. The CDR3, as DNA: TGTGCCAGCAGCTTGGCCGCTGGACAGGGGTTATCTGGCTACACCTTC. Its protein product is CASSLAAGQGLSGYTF.